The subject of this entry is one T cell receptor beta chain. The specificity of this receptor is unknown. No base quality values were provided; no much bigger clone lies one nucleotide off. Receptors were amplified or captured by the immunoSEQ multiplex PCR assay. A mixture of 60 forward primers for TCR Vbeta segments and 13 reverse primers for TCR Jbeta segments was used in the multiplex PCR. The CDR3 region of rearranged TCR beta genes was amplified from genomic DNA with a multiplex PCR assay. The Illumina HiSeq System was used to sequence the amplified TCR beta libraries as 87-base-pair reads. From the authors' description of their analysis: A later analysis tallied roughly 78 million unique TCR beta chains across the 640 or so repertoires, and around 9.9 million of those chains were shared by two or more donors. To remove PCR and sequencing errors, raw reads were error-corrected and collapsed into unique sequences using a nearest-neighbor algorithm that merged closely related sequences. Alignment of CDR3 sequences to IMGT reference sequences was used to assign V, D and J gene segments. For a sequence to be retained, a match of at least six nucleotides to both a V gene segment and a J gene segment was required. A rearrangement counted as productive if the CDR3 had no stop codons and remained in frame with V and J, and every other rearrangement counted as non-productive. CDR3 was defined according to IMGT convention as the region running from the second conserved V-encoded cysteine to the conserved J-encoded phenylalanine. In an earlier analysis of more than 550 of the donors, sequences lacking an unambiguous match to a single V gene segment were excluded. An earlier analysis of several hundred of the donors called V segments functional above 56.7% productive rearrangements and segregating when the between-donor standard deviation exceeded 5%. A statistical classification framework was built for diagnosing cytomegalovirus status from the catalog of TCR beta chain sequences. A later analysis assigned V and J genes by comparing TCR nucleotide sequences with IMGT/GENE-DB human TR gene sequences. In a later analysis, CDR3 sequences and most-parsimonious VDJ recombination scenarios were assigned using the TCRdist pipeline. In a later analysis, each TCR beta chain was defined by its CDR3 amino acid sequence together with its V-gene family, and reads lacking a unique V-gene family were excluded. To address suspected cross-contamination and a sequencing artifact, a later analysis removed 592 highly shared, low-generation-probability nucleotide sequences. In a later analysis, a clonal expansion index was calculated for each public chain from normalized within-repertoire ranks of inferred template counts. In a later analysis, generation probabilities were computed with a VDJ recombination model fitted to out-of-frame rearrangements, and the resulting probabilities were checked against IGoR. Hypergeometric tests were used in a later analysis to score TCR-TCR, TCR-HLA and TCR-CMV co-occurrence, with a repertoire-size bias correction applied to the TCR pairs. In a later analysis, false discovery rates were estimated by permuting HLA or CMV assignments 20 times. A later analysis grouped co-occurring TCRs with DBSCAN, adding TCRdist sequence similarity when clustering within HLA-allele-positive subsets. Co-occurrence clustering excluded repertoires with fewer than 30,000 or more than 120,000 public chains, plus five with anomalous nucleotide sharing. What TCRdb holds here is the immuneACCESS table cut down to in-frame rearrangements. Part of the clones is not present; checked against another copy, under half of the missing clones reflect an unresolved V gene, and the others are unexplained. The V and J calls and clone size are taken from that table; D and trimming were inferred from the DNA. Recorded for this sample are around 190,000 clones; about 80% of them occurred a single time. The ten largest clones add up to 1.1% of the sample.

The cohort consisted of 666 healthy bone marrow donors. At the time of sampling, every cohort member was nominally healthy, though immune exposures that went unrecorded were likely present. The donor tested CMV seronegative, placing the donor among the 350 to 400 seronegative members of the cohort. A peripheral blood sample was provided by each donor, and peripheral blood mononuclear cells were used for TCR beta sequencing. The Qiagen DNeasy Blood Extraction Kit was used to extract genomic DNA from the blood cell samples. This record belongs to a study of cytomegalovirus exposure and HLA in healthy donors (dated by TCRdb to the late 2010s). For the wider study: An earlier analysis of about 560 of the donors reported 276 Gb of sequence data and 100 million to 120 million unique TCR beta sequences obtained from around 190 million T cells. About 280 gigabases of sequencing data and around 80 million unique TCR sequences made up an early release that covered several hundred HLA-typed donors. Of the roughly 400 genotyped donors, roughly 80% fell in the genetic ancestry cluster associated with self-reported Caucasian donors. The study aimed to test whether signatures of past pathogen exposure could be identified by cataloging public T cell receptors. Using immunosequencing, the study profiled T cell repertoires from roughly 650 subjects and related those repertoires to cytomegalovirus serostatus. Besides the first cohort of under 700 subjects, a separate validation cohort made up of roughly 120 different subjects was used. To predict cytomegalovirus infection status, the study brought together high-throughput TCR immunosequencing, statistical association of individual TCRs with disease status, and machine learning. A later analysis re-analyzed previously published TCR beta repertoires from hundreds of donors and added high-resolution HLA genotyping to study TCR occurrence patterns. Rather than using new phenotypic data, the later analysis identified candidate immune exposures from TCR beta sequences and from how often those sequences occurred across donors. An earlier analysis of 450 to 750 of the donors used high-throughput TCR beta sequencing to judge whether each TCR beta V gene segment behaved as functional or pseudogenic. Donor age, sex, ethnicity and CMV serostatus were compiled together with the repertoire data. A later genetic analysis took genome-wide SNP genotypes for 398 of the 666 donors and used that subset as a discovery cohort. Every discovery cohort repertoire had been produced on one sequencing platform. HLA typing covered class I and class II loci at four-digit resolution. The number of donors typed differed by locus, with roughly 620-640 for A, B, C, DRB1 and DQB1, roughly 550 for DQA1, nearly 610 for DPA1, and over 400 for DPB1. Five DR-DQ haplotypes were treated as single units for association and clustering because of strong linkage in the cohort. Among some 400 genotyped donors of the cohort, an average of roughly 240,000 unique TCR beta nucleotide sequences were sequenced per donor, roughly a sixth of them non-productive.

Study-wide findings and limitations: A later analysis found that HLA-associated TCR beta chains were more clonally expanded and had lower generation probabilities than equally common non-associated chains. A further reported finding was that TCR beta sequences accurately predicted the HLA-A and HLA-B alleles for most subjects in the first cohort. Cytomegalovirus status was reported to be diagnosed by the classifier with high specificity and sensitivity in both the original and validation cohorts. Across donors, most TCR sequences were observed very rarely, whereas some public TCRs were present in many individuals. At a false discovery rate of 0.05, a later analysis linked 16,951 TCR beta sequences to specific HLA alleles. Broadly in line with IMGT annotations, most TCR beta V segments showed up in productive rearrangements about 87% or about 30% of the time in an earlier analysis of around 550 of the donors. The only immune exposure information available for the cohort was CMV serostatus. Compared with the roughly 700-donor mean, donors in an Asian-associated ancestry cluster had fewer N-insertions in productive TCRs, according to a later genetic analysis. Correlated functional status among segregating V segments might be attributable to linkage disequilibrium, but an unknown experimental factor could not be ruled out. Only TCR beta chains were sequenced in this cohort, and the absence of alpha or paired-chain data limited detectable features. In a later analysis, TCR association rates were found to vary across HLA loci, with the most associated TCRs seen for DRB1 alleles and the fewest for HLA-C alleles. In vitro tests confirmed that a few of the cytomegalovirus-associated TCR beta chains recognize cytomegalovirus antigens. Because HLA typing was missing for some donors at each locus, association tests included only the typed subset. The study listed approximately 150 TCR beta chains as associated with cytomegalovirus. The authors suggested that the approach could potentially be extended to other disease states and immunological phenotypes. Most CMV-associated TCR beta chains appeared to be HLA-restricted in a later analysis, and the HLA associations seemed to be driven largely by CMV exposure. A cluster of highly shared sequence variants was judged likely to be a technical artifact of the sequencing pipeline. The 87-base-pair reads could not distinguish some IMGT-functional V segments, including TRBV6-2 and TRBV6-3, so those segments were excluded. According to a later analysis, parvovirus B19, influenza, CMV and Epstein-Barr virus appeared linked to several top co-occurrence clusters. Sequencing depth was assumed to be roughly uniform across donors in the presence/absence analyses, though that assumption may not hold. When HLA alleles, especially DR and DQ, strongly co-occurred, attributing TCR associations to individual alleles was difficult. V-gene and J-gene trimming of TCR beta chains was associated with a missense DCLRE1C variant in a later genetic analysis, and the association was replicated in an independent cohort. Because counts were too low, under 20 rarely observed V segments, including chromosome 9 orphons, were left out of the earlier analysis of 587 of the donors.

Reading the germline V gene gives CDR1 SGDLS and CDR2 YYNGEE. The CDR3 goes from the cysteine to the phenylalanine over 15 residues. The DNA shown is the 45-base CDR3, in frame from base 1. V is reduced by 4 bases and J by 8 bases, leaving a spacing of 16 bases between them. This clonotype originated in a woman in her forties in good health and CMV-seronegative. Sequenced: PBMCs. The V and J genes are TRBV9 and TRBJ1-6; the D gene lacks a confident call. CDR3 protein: CASSPPERPDSPLHF. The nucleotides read TGTGCCAGCAGCCCCCCAGAGCGGCCCGATTCACCCCTCCACTTT.